These 32 T cell receptor beta chains were sequenced from one sample in a study of cytomegalovirus exposure and HLA in healthy donors. Primers: 60 Vbeta forward and 13 Jbeta reverse. Sequenced by immunoSEQ multiplex PCR; TCRdb stores in-frame clones only, minus some. In the table there are fewer than 130,000 clones, around three quarters of which are singletons. What was sequenced was PBMCs. The origin of the receptors is a woman aged 30 to 39 in good health and CMV-seronegative.

In this sample, this clone turned up once. The V call is TRBV30, the J call TRBJ1-6; no reliable D call. CDR3 length: 14 amino acids. From germline, CDR1 is GTSNPN and CDR2 SVGIG (reference sequence). Trimming cost V 1 base and J 4 bases, with 8 bases left between them. The DNA for the CDR3 is TGTGCCTGGAGTGAACACCGATATAATTCACCCCTCCACTTT. Its protein is CAWSEHRYNSPLHF.

V gene TRBV14 combines with J gene TRBJ2-1; D remains unclear. V lost 1 base and J 4 bases, leaving 11 bases between the germline ends. The CDR3 runs to 15 residues. The germline CDR1 and CDR2 sequences are SGHDN and FVKESK. The CDR3 nucleotides are TGTGCCAGCAGCCAAGGGCAGGTTAGTTACAATGAGCAGTTCTTC. This translates into CASSQGQVSYNEQFF.

This clone has a handful of counts. CDR3 in amino acids: CSARLSLGNSLAKNIQYF. CDR3 in DNA: TGCAGCGCCCGACTTTCCCTCGGAAACTCTTTAGCCAAAAACATTCAGTACTTC. The genes are TRBV29-1 and TRBJ2-4; no definite D call. The V gene lost 7 bases and the J gene lost 0 bases, with 25 bases spanning the gap. CDR3 length equals 18 residues. Germline values: CDR1 SQVTM, CDR2 ANQGSEA.

The rearrangement joins TRBV29-1 to TRBJ2-7; 7 nucleotides match TRBD2. There are 12 residues in the CDR3. Trimming cost V 2 bases and J 4 bases; bases outside gene matches: 2. Germline loops: CDR1 SQVTM, CDR2 ANQGSEA. The CDR3: CSVENGGYEQYF. DNA for the CDR3: TGCAGCGTTGAAAACGGGGGGTACGAGCAGTACTTC.

The V gene is TRBV5-4, the J gene TRBJ2-1, with D maybe TRBD2 (6 bases). CDR3 length equals 14 residues. V lost 3 bases to trimming and J lost 7 bases, with 14 bases between them. CDR1 is SGHNT, CDR2 YYREEE, per germline (reference sequence). CDR3 loop: CASSSGLRPNEQFF. CDR3 DNA: TGTGCCAGCAGCTCGGGACTCCGACCAAATGAGCAGTTCTTC.

CDR3 in amino acids: CASPPGRGDTEAFF. The CDR3 DNA reads as TGTGCCAGCCCCCCAGGCAGGGGCGACACTGAAGCTTTCTTT. The rearrangement links TRBV9 to TRBJ1-1; maybe TRBD1 (6 bases). The V and J ends lost 7 bases and 3 bases respectively, with 16 bases between them. Germline V gene sequence: CDR1 SGDLS, CDR2 YYNGEE. The CDR3 covers 14 residues.

This sequence joins TRBV7-9 and TRBJ2-5, with 8 bases that match TRBD2. The J segment lost 2 bases and the V segment lost 3 bases, leaving 8 bases of the junction unmatched. Germline loops: CDR1 SEHNR, CDR2 FQNEAQ (reference sequence). The CDR3 consists of 16 residues. CDR3 in DNA: TGTGCCAGCAGCTTGGGGGGACTAGTGTGGCAAGAGACCCAGTACTTC. Its translation: CASSLGGLVWQETQYF. The full variable domain, rest sourced from reference TRBV7-9 and TRBJ2-5, is DTGVSQNPRHKITKRGQNVTFRCDPISEHNRLYWYRQTLGQGPEFLTYFQNEAQLEKSRLLSDRFSAERPKGSFSTLEIQRTEQGDSAMYLCASSLGGLVWQETQYFGPGTRLLVL.

This chain connects TRBV7-2 to TRBJ2-3, with D hard to call. The CDR3 consists of 13 residues. Trimming removed 2 bases from V and 7 bases from J, with 10 bases in between. Germline CDR1 and CDR2: SGHTA and FQGNSA. The CDR3 loop is CASSLPPVYTQYF. DNA of the CDR3: TGTGCCAGCAGCTTACCTCCGGTCTATACGCAGTATTTT.

The chain carries TRBV7-6 and TRBJ2-7, with TRBD1 matching 7 bases. The germline V gene encodes CDR1 SGHVS and CDR2 FNYEAQ. The V segment lost 4 bases and the J segment 0 bases; nucleotides outside the gene matches: 6. The CDR3 runs to 15 residues. CDR3 residues: CASSSRQGSSYEQYF. CDR3 bases: TGTGCCAGCAGCTCCCGACAGGGTAGCTCCTACGAGCAGTACTTC.

This sequence joins TRBV7-8 and TRBJ2-1; D might be TRBD2 (6 bases). Per the germline V gene, CDR1 is SGHVS and CDR2 is FQNEAQ. The V end was cut by 2 bases, the J end by 6 bases, with 11 bases between. This CDR3 spans 14 amino acids. The CDR3 is CASSLFSGGNEQFF. The CDR3 nucleotides read TGTGCCAGCAGCTTATTTTCCGGGGGCAATGAGCAGTTCTTC.

The V call is TRBV19, the J call TRBJ2-6; no clear D gene. Trimming removed 5 bases at V and 0 bases at J, with 5 bases between. The CDR3 sequence is 14 residues long. From germline, CDR1 is LNHDA and CDR2 SQIVND (reference sequence). The chain's CDR3 is CASSQISGANVLTF. The CDR3 coding sequence is TGTGCCAGTAGTCAGATCTCTGGGGCCAACGTCCTGACTTTC.

The chain employs TRBV4-3 and TRBJ2-2, with D perhaps matching TRBD2 (5 bases). The CDR3 is 16 residues long. The germline V gene has CDR1 LGHNA and CDR2 YSLEER. The germline V and J ends were trimmed by 0 bases and 4 bases, with 12 bases remaining between them. The DNA for the CDR3 is TGCGCCAGCAGCCAAGATCGGATTCGGGGCACCGGGGAGCTGTTTTTT. The encoded protein is CASSQDRIRGTGELFF.

The chain is built from TRBV28 and TRBJ2-7; 7 nucleotides line up with TRBD1. V dropped 6 bases and J dropped 2; count of bases not matched to a gene: 7. The germline V gene has CDR1 MDHEN and CDR2 SYDVKM. This CDR3 contains 14 residues. The CDR3 region is CASSPPQGAYEQYF. Written as DNA, the CDR3 is TGTGCCAGCAGCCCCCCGCAGGGGGCCTACGAGCAGTACTTC.

The CDR3 spells CASSIRRVAEAFF. For the CDR3, the DNA is TGTGCCAGCAGTATTCGGAGGGTCGCTGAAGCTTTCTTT. The V gene is TRBV6-1, the J gene TRBJ1-1, with D unresolved. The CDR3 totals 13 residues. The V gene's germline CDR1 is MNHNS and CDR2 SASEGT. Trimming took 5 bases from V and 6 from J, leaving 13 bases between them.

V usage is TRBV11-2 and J usage is TRBJ2-7; TRBD2 matches 9 bases. V gave up 5 bases and J gave up 9 bases; unmatched junction bases: 17. Germline V gene data show CDR1 as SGHAT and CDR2 as FQNNGV. The CDR3 contains 16 residues. CDR3 region: CASSRVGTSFPSGQYF. DNA for the CDR3: TGTGCCAGCAGCCGAGTCGGGACTAGCTTCCCCTCGGGGCAGTACTTC. Using reference TRBV11-2 and TRBJ2-7 for the parts outside the CDR3, the full variable domain is EAGVAQSPRYKIIEKRQSVAFWCNPISGHATLYWYQQILGQGPKLLIQFQNNGVVDDSQLPKDRFSAERLKGVDSTLKIQPAKLEDSAVYLCASSRVGTSFPSGQYFGPGTRLTVT.

In this sample, this clone turned up once. The chain is built from TRBV18 and TRBJ1-4, with 7 bases fitting TRBD1. J lost 4 bases, V lost 3 bases, and 2 bases had no gene match. CDR1 and CDR2 (germline): KGHSH, LQKENI. There are 14 residues in the CDR3. CDR3 residues: CASSPRGFNEKLFF. CDR3 coding DNA: TGTGCCAGCTCACCCAGGGGGTTTAATGAAAAACTGTTTTTT.

The chain uses TRBV2 and TRBJ1-5, with no clear D. Per the germline V gene, CDR1 is SNHLY and CDR2 is FYNNEI. With 3 bases removed from V and 0 bases from J, the gap between germline ends came to 6 bases. The CDR3 spans 14 residues. CDR3 residues: CASSENYSNQPQHF. CDR3 coding DNA: TGTGCCAGCAGTGAGAACTATAGCAATCAGCCCCAGCATTTT.

V and J are TRBV28 and TRBJ2-2, with 7 positions matching TRBD1. Trimming at V came to 2 bases and at J to 8 bases, leaving 11 bases not matched to a gene. This CDR3 is built from 16 residues. The germline V gene has CDR1 MDHEN and CDR2 SYDVKM. The CDR3 region has the DNA TGTGCCAGCAGTTTACTAAGACAGGGTGGAACTGGGGAGCTGTTTTTT. It translates to CASSLLRQGGTGELFF.

The chain recombines TRBV4-1 with TRBJ1-5; the D is unclear. Germline V gene sequence: CDR1 MGHRA, CDR2 YSYEKL. The CDR3 sequence is 13 residues long. Trimming left V 5 bases short and J 5 bases short, with 10 bases between. For the CDR3, the DNA is TGCGCCAGCAGCTACATGGGAGATCAGCCCCAGCATTTT. Its protein product is CASSYMGDQPQHF.

The gene calls are TRBV29-1 and TRBJ2-7, with a weak D call TRBD2 (6 bases). Germline V gene lookup returns CDR1 SQVTM and CDR2 ANQGSEA. V lost 5 bases and J lost 0, with 11 bases in between. The CDR3 has 13 amino acids. CDR3: CSVRDLNSYEQYF. The CDR3 DNA reads as TGCAGCGTTCGGGACTTAAACTCCTACGAGCAGTACTTC.

This clone turned up a few times. V is TRBV6-5 and J is TRBJ1-2, with 7 positions matching TRBD1. The V and J ends lost 6 bases and 4 bases, in that order; junction bases with no gene match: 5. Germline V gene sequence: CDR1 MNHEY, CDR2 SVGAGI. The CDR3 length is 13 residues. The CDR3, as DNA: TGTGCCAGCAGATCGGACAGGACCTATGGCTACACCTTC. Its translation is CASRSDRTYGYTF.

About this clone: Mismatch with germline at one junction end may stem from a read error. The V and J genes are TRBV7-2 and TRBJ1-1, with 8 bases matching TRBD1. The CDR3 sequence is 16 residues long. Germline CDR1 is SGHTA and CDR2 is FQGNSA. In DNA form, the CDR3 reads TGTGCCGGCAGGGGGCCGGGAGCAGGGGGGAACACTGAAGCTTTCTTT. Translation gives CAGRGPGAGGNTEAFF.

The chain carries TRBV10-1 and TRBJ1-5; TRBD1 matches at 7 bases. The CDR3 loop spans 16 amino acids. Germline V CDR1 and CDR2: WNHNN, SYGVQD (reference sequence). J was trimmed by 0 bases and V by 2 bases; bases with no gene match: 4. CDR3 DNA sequence: TGCGCCAGCAGTGAGGGGACAGAGAATAGCAATCAGCCCCAGCATTTT. It codes for CASSEGTENSNQPQHF.

V is TRBV9 and J is TRBJ2-5, with D tentatively TRBD1 (5 bases). The length of the CDR3 is 13 residues. V shed 3 bases and J shed 4 bases, with 10 bases lying between them. The germline V gene encodes CDR1 SGDLS and CDR2 YYNGEE. The CDR3 sequence is CASSDHRLETQYF. CDR3 sequence (DNA): TGTGCCAGCAGCGACCACAGGTTAGAGACCCAGTACTTC.

The rearrangement uses TRBV27 and TRBJ1-5; tentatively, D is TRBD1 (5 bases). The CDR3 has 13 amino acids. V was shortened by 6 bases and J by 2 bases, with 8 bases between the two germline ends. From germline, CDR1 is MNHEY and CDR2 SMNVEV (reference sequence). CDR3 residues: CASSRVGNQPQHF. The CDR3 bases are TGTGCCAGCAGCAGGGTCGGCAATCAGCCCCAGCATTTT.

The chain recombines TRBV7-9 with TRBJ2-5; D is unresolved. The V gene lost 1 base and the J gene lost 0 bases, with 6 bases spanning the gap. The germline gives CDR1 SEHNR, CDR2 FQNEAQ (reference sequence). The CDR3 runs to 14 residues. Here the CDR3 DNA reads TGTGCCAGCAGCTTAGGGCAGTACCAAGAGACCCAGTACTTC. It is translated as CASSLGQYQETQYF.

The V gene is TRBV25-1, the J gene TRBJ2-2; TRBD1 matches at 8 bases. The CDR3 contains 13 residues. V lost 4 bases, J lost 5 bases, and 0 bases stayed unmatched. The V gene's germline CDR1 is MGHDK and CDR2 SYGVNS. CDR3 in amino acids: CASSGTGTGELFF. The CDR3 nucleotides are TGTGCCAGCAGTGGGACAGGGACCGGGGAGCTGTTTTTT.

In DNA, the CDR3 is TGTGCCAGCAGTTACAGGGGGCGCGCCACAGATACGCAGTATTTT. This gives the protein CASSYRGRATDTQYF. This chain uses TRBV6-5 with TRBJ2-3; 7 bases map to TRBD1. V shed 2 bases, J shed 2 bases, and the junction held 4 bases outside the gene matches. The CDR3 consists of 15 residues. Germline V gives CDR1 MNHEY, CDR2 SVGAGI.

This clone came up once. V is TRBV5-1 and J is TRBJ2-1; D perhaps matches TRBD2 (5 bases). The germline gives CDR1 SGHRS, CDR2 YFSETQ. The CDR3 sequence is 15 residues long. Trimming stripped 4 bases from V and 3 bases from J, with 14 bases between. The CDR3 region has the DNA TGCGCCAGCAGCCCCGGGCTGGAGGACTACAATGAGCAGTTCTTC. Its translation is CASSPGLEDYNEQFF.

This chain links TRBV4-1 with TRBJ2-1; D may be TRBD1 (5 bases). The CDR3 covers 16 residues. Trimming shortened V by 3 bases and J by 3 bases, and 15 bases separated the two germline ends. The germline V gene encodes CDR1 MGHRA and CDR2 YSYEKL. The DNA for the CDR3 is TGCGCCAGCAGCCAGGCCTCAGGGAAACTCTACAATGAGCAGTTCTTC. Protein product: CASSQASGKLYNEQFF.

The rearrangement uses TRBV7-9 and TRBJ1-1; 7 bases agree with TRBD1. Germline CDR1 SEHNR, CDR2 FQNEAQ (reference sequence). The CDR3 length is 15 residues. V gave up 3 bases and J gave up 1 base; unmatched junction bases: 5. CDR3 nucleotides: TGTGCCAGCAGCTTGGGGGACAGCGAGAACACTGAAGCTTTCTTT. Translating gives CASSLGDSENTEAFF.

This rearrangement joins TRBV28 to TRBJ2-5; 9 bases align to TRBD2. Trimming removed 3 bases from V and 1 base from J; junction bases left unmatched: 3. The CDR3 is 15 residues long. Looked up from germline, CDR1 is MDHEN and CDR2 is SYDVKM. CDR3 loop: CASSLPTSGQETQYF. In DNA, the CDR3 is TGTGCCAGCAGTTTGCCGACTAGCGGCCAAGAGACCCAGTACTTC.